This entry lists 21 T cell receptor beta chains sequenced from one sample in a study of Tregs in tolerant kidney transplant recipients. The data were produced by immunoSEQ multiplex PCR, yet TCRdb's version contains in-frame clones alone and is incomplete. The sample totals about 30,000 clones. Sequenced material: CD8+ T cells from blood, taken before the transplant. The receptors come from a human donor who received a combined kidney and bone marrow transplant.

With respect to this clone: The CDR3 end is not reached by the read, which stops 3 residues before it; the germline J gene fills it in. This chain connects TRBV30 to TRBJ2-7; perhaps TRBD1 as D (6 bases). V lost 2 bases, J lost 4 bases, and 18 bases lay in between. The length of the CDR3 is 15 residues. Germline CDR1 and CDR2: GTSNPN and SVGIG (reference sequence). The CDR3 is CAWSHVRQGRYEQYF. The part of the CDR3 DNA that was read is TGTGCCTGGAGTCACGTGAGGCAGGGGAGATACGAG.

Regarding this clone: The CDR3 goes on 3 residues after the read ends, and that part is filled in from the germline J gene. V usage is TRBV5-1 and J usage is TRBJ2-2; perhaps TRBD2 as D (7 bases). The CDR3 loop spans 17 amino acids. Germline CDR1 reads SGHRS; CDR2 reads YFSETQ. Trimming cost V 7 bases and J 6 bases, with 25 bases left between them. This CDR3 is CASCPLGGATMAGELFF. Incomplete CDR3 DNA: TGCGCCAGCTGCCCCTTGGGGGGGGCCACCATGGCCGGGGAG. Combining the CDR3 with reference TRBV5-1 and TRBJ2-2 gives the whole variable domain KAGVTQTPRYLIKTRGQQVTLSCSPISGHRSVSWYQQTPGQGLQFLFEYFSETQRNKGNFPGRFSGRQFSNSRSEMNVSTLELGDSALYLCASCPLGGATMAGELFFGEGSRLTVL.

As concerns this clone: The read halts 3 residues ahead of the CDR3 end, with the missing end drawn from the germline J gene. The chain employs TRBV2 and TRBJ2-3; 7 positions agree with TRBD1. Germline lookup yields CDR1 SNHLY and CDR2 FYNNEI. CDR3 size: 14 residues. Trimming removed 11 bases from V and 2 bases from J; junction bases left unmatched: 10. The CDR3: CAFSNRGPTDTQYF. Partial CDR3 DNA: TGTGCCTTTTCGAACAGGGGCCCCACAGATACG.

As to this clone: The read falls 3 residues short of the CDR3 end, and the missing part is taken from the germline J gene. V usage is TRBV6-1 and J usage is TRBJ2-3, with D uncertain. V shed 0 bases and J shed 4 bases, with 11 bases lying between them. There are 15 residues in the CDR3. Germline CDR1 is MNHNS and CDR2 is SASEGT. The covered CDR3 bases are TGTGCCAGCAGTGAAGCGTGGTCTTCGGCAGATACG. Translating it yields CASSEAWSSADT. The whole CDR3 protein reads CASSEAWSSADTQYF.

As for this clone: The read comes to an end 3 residues before the CDR3 does, leaving the germline J gene to fill in the end. This chain links TRBV7-6 with TRBJ1-2; 9 bases line up with TRBD1. The CDR3 is 15 amino acids. V shed 2 bases and J 3 bases; nucleotides not matched to a gene: 4. CDR1 and CDR2 (germline): SGHVS, FNYEAQ. The CDR3 protein is CASSLTGGADYGYTF. The sequenced part of the CDR3 DNA is TGTGCCAGCAGCTTAACAGGGGGCGCTGACTATGGC.

Of note for this clone: The read terminates 3 residues ahead of where the CDR3 ends, so the germline J gene completes it. The V call is TRBV6-2 or TRBV6-3, the J call TRBJ2-2, with TRBD2 matching over 13 bases. CDR1 is MNHEY and CDR2 is SVGEGT in the germline V gene. The V segment lost 7 bases and the J segment 5 bases; nucleotides outside the gene matches: 7. This CDR3 contains 16 residues. CDR3 DNA, as far as it was read: TGTGCCAGCAAAGGACTAGCGGGAGAATGGACCGGGGAG. Translating it yields CASKGLAGEWTGE. The whole CDR3 region reads CASKGLAGEWTGELFF.

As concerns this clone: The read falls 3 residues short of the CDR3 end, and the missing part is taken from the germline J gene. The chain carries TRBV7-6 and TRBJ2-3; D not resolved. The CDR3 runs to 15 residues. Germline V gene lookup returns CDR1 SGHVS and CDR2 FNYEAQ. Trimming left V 1 base short and J 2 bases short, with 10 bases between. CDR3: CASSLEAEITDTQYF. The sequenced CDR3 bases are TGTGCCAGCAGCTTAGAGGCGGAGATCACAGATACG.

A word on this clone: The read terminates 3 residues ahead of where the CDR3 ends, so the germline J gene completes it. The V call is TRBV7-9, the J call TRBJ2-4; perhaps D is TRBD1 or TRBD2 (5 bases each). Trimming took off 3 bases at V and 1 base at J, with 10 bases between the two ends. Germline V gives CDR1 SEHNR, CDR2 FQNEAQ (reference sequence). There are 15 residues in the CDR3. CDR3 DNA (partial): TGTGCCAGCAGCTTCGAGGGGTACGCCAAAAACATT. This translates into CASSFEGYAKNI. The whole CDR3 sequence is CASSFEGYAKNIQYF.

A remark on this clone: The CDR3 goes on 3 residues after the read ends, and that part is filled in from the germline J gene. The chain couples TRBV5-4 to TRBJ2-2, with D possibly being TRBD1 (5 bases). In germline, CDR1 is SGHNT, CDR2 YYREEE (reference sequence). V was trimmed by 3 bases and J by 5 bases, leaving 5 bases between them. This CDR3 has 12 residues. CDR3 DNA (partial): TGTGCCAGCAGCTCAGGGACCGGGGAG. This encodes CASSSGTGE. The full CDR3 reads CASSSGTGELFF.

Notes on this clone: Sequencing ends 3 residues short of the CDR3 end; the germline J gene provides the rest. This chain links TRBV7-6 with TRBJ2-1, with 10 bases matching TRBD1. The CDR3 is made up of 15 amino acids. Looked up from germline, CDR1 is SGHVS and CDR2 is FNYEAQ. V lost 5 bases to trimming and J lost 7 bases; unmatched junction nucleotides: 8. The sequenced part of the CDR3 DNA is TGTGCCAGCAGCCCCGGGACAGGGGTTCAGAATGAG. Protein product: CASSPGTGVQNE. The CDR3 in its entirety is CASSPGTGVQNEQFF.

As to this clone: From the germline J gene comes the end of the CDR3, since the read stops 3 residues before it. The chain couples TRBV5-6 to TRBJ1-1, with a weak D call TRBD1 (5 bases). In germline, CDR1 is SGHDT, CDR2 YYEEEE. The V and J ends lost 5 bases and 3 bases respectively, with 11 bases between them. The CDR3 extends over 13 amino acids. The CDR3 sequence: CASRFTGYTEAFF. CDR3 bases read: TGTGCCAGCAGATTCACAGGATACACTGAA.

In regard to this clone: Coverage ceases 3 residues before the CDR3 finishes, and the germline J gene fills in the end. The chain is built from TRBV7-2 and TRBJ2-1; TRBD1 agrees at 9 bases. Germline values: CDR1 SGHTA, CDR2 FQGNSA. Trimming removed 4 bases from V and 9 bases from J; junction bases left unmatched: 4. CDR3 length: 13 residues. CDR3 DNA, as far as it was read: TGTGCCAGCAGCTGGGGGACAGGGAGTGAG. It translates to CASSWGTGSE. In full, the CDR3 is CASSWGTGSEQFF.

The chain's CDR3 is CASSRPGEGSGYLNEQFF. CDR3 bases read: TGTGCCAGTAGTAGACCGGGAGAGGGTAGCGGCTACCTAAATGAG. This chain joins TRBV19 and TRBJ2-1; weak D call: TRBD2 (6 bases). The read falls 3 residues short of the CDR3 end, and the missing part is taken from the germline J gene. Germline-derived CDR1 and CDR2 are LNHDA and SQIVND (reference sequence). V dropped 4 bases and J dropped 7 bases, with 26 bases sitting between them. This CDR3 contains 18 residues.

In the case of this clone: With the read ending 3 residues before the CDR3 end, the germline J gene is used to fill in that end. The rearrangement uses TRBV19 and TRBJ2-7, with a tentative D call TRBD1 (6 bases). Germline CDR1 LNHDA, CDR2 SQIVND (reference sequence). The length of the CDR3 is 15 residues. Trimming removed 2 bases from V and 1 base from J, with 12 bases in between. This CDR3 is CASSISLGGSYEQYF. The part of the CDR3 DNA that was read is TGTGCCAGTAGTATATCTTTAGGGGGATCCTACGAG. Together with reference TRBV19 and TRBJ2-7, the CDR3 gives the full variable domain: DGGITQSPKYLFRKEGQNVTLSCEQNLNHDAMYWYRQDPGQGLRLIYYSQIVNDFQKGDIAEGYSVSREKKESFPLTVTSAQKNPTAFYLCASSISLGGSYEQYFGPGTRLTVT.

With respect to this clone: Coverage ceases 3 residues before the CDR3 finishes, and the germline J gene fills in the end. This rearrangement joins TRBV7-9 to TRBJ2-7; TRBD1 might be the D (6 bases). CDR3 length: 13 residues. V shed 4 bases and J shed 4 bases, with 11 bases lying between them. Germline CDR1 reads SEHNR; CDR2 reads FQNEAQ (reference sequence). CDR3 DNA, as far as it was read: TGTGCCAGCAGCTCCTCAGGGGTGTACGAG. Translating it yields CASSSSGVYE. The whole CDR3 protein reads CASSSSGVYEQYF.

A note on this clone: The read falls 3 residues short of the CDR3 end, and the missing part is taken from the germline J gene. The chain links TRBV13 to TRBJ2-5; D is ambiguous. This CDR3 is built from 14 residues. V was shortened by 0 bases and J by 0 bases, with 5 bases between the two germline ends. Germline values: CDR1 PRHDT, CDR2 FYEKMQ (reference sequence). The DNA read from the CDR3 is TGTGCCAGCAGCTTAGGCCTTAACCAAGAGACC. As protein: CASSLGLNQET. The CDR3 reads in full as CASSLGLNQETQYF.

As to this clone: The read falls 3 residues short of the CDR3 end, and the missing part is taken from the germline J gene. The rearrangement links TRBV13 to TRBJ1-2, with D possibly being TRBD1 (5 bases). The CDR3 has 18 residues. The germline V gene encodes CDR1 PRHDT and CDR2 FYEKMQ (reference sequence). The covered CDR3 bases are TGTGCCAGCAGCTTAGGAGGAGAGGGGTTGGGAGGGGAGTACGGC. It translates to CASSLGGEGLGGEYG. The entire CDR3 protein reads CASSLGGEGLGGEYGYTF. The whole variable domain, filled in from reference TRBV13 and TRBJ1-2, reads AAGVIQSPRHLIKEKRETATLKCYPIPRHDTVYWYQQGPGQDPQFLISFYEKMQSDKGSIPDRFSAQQFSDYHSELNMSSLELGDSALYFCASSLGGEGLGGEYGYTFGSGTRLTVV.

Details on this clone: The read gets to within 3 residues of the CDR3 end, and the germline J gene fills in the rest. The chain employs TRBV6-2 or TRBV6-3 and TRBJ2-5; D possibly corresponds to TRBD1 (7 bases). CDR3 length: 16 residues. Trimming took 4 bases from V and 0 from J, leaving 15 bases between them. The germline V gene has CDR1 MNHEY and CDR2 SVGEGT. The CDR3 sequence is CASSFLAGQNQETQYF. The sequenced part of the CDR3 DNA is TGTGCCAGCAGTTTCCTCGCGGGACAGAACCAAGAGACC.

The CDR3 loop is CSAPGRGTEAFF. The sequenced part of the CDR3 DNA is TGCAGCGCCCCTGGCAGGGGGACTGAA. V is TRBV29-1 and J is TRBJ1-1, with 7 bases fitting TRBD1. The CDR3 goes on 3 residues after the read ends, and that part is filled in from the germline J gene. The germline V gene encodes CDR1 SQVTM and CDR2 ANQGSEA. J was trimmed by 5 bases and V by 7 bases; bases with no gene match: 7. The CDR3 totals 12 residues.

Comment on this clone: The read halts 3 residues ahead of the CDR3 end, with the missing end drawn from the germline J gene. The chain carries TRBV5-4 and TRBJ2-2; a weak D match, TRBD1 (6 bases). The V and J ends lost 3 bases and 6 bases respectively, with 15 bases between them. Germline V gene sequence: CDR1 SGHNT, CDR2 YYREEE (reference sequence). The length of the CDR3 is 15 residues. The CDR3 protein is CASSSPDSMAGELFF. The covered CDR3 bases are TGTGCCAGCAGCTCCCCGGACAGTATGGCCGGGGAG.

About this clone: Read coverage stops 3 residues before the CDR3 terminus; the germline J gene supplies the remainder. The rearrangement uses TRBV19 and TRBJ1-1, with D possibly matching TRBD1 (6 bases). Looked up from germline, CDR1 is LNHDA and CDR2 is SQIVND (reference sequence). Trimming cost V 6 bases and J 3 bases, with 23 bases left between them. CDR3 size: 17 residues. Incomplete CDR3 DNA: TGTGCCAGTAGCCTTCCTTCCACCACAGGGTGGGACACTGAA. Its translation is CASSLPSTTGWDTE. The entire CDR3 protein is CASSLPSTTGWDTEAFF. Complete variable domain (other parts from reference TRBV19 and TRBJ1-1): DGGITQSPKYLFRKEGQNVTLSCEQNLNHDAMYWYRQDPGQGLRLIYYSQIVNDFQKGDIAEGYSVSREKKESFPLTVTSAQKNPTAFYLCASSLPSTTGWDTEAFFGQGTRLTVV.